This is a list of T cell receptor beta chains from one sample in a study of OX40 agonist ivuxolimab in advanced cancers. Generated by immunoSEQ multiplex PCR, the TCRdb table keeps only in-frame clones and is missing some. The data contain approximately 80,000 clones, less than 95% of them singletons. The sequenced sample was CD4+ or CD8+ T cells sorted from blood, obtained in a trial of the OX40 agonist ivuxolimab. Receptors were obtained from an adult with an advanced solid tumor such as melanoma, head and neck, liver or kidney cancer. Both conserved end residues are part of each CDR3. A D gene is named only where the DNA matches it firmly. Not all rows give a size; the values are once, few, many and, for expanded clones, a class.

DNA: TGTGCCAGCAGCTCGATAGCCGGGAGGGGCGGGGAGCTGTTTTTT
CDR3: CASSSIAGRGGELFF
V: TRBV7-9
D: TRBD2
J: TRBJ2-2
size: NA

DNA: TGTGCCAGCAGAGGGGGACGGACGAACTACAATGAGCAGTTCTTC
CDR3: CASRGGRTNYNEQFF
V: TRBV6-5
D: NA
J: TRBJ2-1
size: NA

DNA: TGTGCCATCAGTGAGAGGGGGAATAGCAATCAGCCCCAGCATTTT
CDR3: CAISERGNSNQPQHF
V: TRBV10-3
D: NA
J: TRBJ1-5
size: NA

DNA: TGTGCCAGAAGCACCCGGACAGGGAACACTGAAGCTTTCTTT
CDR3: CARSTRTGNTEAFF
V: TRBV7-5
D: NA
J: TRBJ1-1
size: NA

DNA: TGTGCCAGCAGCCAGATAGCGGGGTTCGACACCGGGGAGCTGTTTTTT
CDR3: CASSQIAGFDTGELFF
V: TRBV5-5
D: TRBD2
J: TRBJ2-2
size: NA

DNA: TGTGCCAGCAGTTACTCGATAGGGACCGGGGGGGACAAACTGTTTTTT
CDR3: CASSYSIGTGGDKLFF
V: TRBV6-5
D: NA
J: TRBJ1-4
size: once

DNA: TGCAGCGTAACGACTAGCGGGGGGCAAGAGACCCAGTACTTC
CDR3: CSVTTSGGQETQYF
V: TRBV29-1
D: TRBD2
J: TRBJ2-5
size: NA

DNA: TGCGCCAGCAGTTTAACTAGGGGAGCGGGGACCCAGTACTTC
CDR3: CASSLTRGAGTQYF
V: TRBV10-1
D: NA
J: TRBJ2-5
size: NA

DNA: TGTGCCAGCAGTGAAGTGGGACTCAGCACAGATACGCAGTATTTT
CDR3: CASSEVGLSTDTQYF
V: TRBV6-1
D: NA
J: TRBJ2-3
size: NA

DNA: TGTGCCAGCGCCCGGGGTGTCACTAATGAAAAACTGTTTTTT
CDR3: CASARGVTNEKLFF
V: TRBV6-1
D: NA
J: TRBJ1-4
size: NA

DNA: TGTGCCAGCAGTGGGAAGCTGGACTATGGCTACACCTTC
CDR3: CASSGKLDYGYTF
V: TRBV2
D: NA
J: TRBJ1-2
size: few

DNA: TGTGCCAGCAGTTCCCCTTATGGGAAGGGCACCGGGGAGCTGTTTTTT
CDR3: CASSSPYGKGTGELFF
V: TRBV11-2
D: NA
J: TRBJ2-2
size: NA

DNA: TGTGCCAGCCTGGCCTTAGGGCAGGGGGCCTATGGCTACACCTTC
CDR3: CASLALGQGAYGYTF
V: TRBV27
D: TRBD1
J: TRBJ1-2
size: NA

DNA: TGTGCCAGCAGCCAACCCCGGACGGTCTCTGGAAACACCATATATTTT
CDR3: CASSQPRTVSGNTIYF
V: TRBV14
D: NA
J: TRBJ1-3
size: NA

DNA: TGTGCCAGCAGCTTGACAGGGGGTCGGGTCGATGAAAAACTGTTTTTT
CDR3: CASSLTGGRVDEKLFF
V: TRBV7-9
D: TRBD1
J: TRBJ1-4
size: NA

DNA: TGCGCCAGCAGCTTGCTTGGTCAGAACACTGAAGCTTTCTTT
CDR3: CASSLLGQNTEAFF
V: TRBV5-1
D: NA
J: TRBJ1-1
size: NA

DNA: TGCGCCAGCAGCCGAGTCCCACTAGCGGGGGGCAACAATGAGCAGTTCTTC
CDR3: CASSRVPLAGGNNEQFF
V: TRBV4-1
D: TRBD2
J: TRBJ2-1
size: NA

DNA: TGTGCCAGCAGCTTAAGCAACCTGGGACGGAACTATGGCTACACCTTC
CDR3: CASSLSNLGRNYGYTF
V: TRBV7-3
D: NA
J: TRBJ1-2
size: NA

DNA: TGTGCCAGCAGCTCCCGCTACGACACTGAAGCTTTCTTT
CDR3: CASSSRYDTEAFF
V: TRBV4-2
D: NA
J: TRBJ1-1
size: NA

DNA: TGTGCCAGCAGTGAACTAGCGGGGTTTGATACGCAGTATTTT
CDR3: CASSELAGFDTQYF
V: TRBV2
D: TRBD2
J: TRBJ2-3
size: NA

DNA: TGCGCCAGCAGCCACGACGGACCCCGAAACACTGAAGCTTTCTTT
CDR3: CASSHDGPRNTEAFF
V: TRBV4-1
D: NA
J: TRBJ1-1
size: NA

DNA: TGTGCCAGCGGAACGACAGGGAACACCGGGGAGCTGTTTTTT
CDR3: CASGTTGNTGELFF
V: TRBV25-1
D: NA
J: TRBJ2-2
size: once

DNA: TGCGCCAGCAGCTTGGGACTAGCGGGGTTCGAGACCCAGTACTTC
CDR3: CASSLGLAGFETQYF
V: TRBV5-1
D: TRBD2
J: TRBJ2-5
size: NA

DNA: TGCGCCAGCAGCTTGGAGGGGACTGGCTCCGGAAACACCATATATTTT
CDR3: CASSLEGTGSGNTIYF
V: TRBV5-1
D: NA
J: TRBJ1-3
size: few

DNA: TGTGCCAGCAGCATCGGACAGGCTGAAGCTTTCTTT
CDR3: CASSIGQAEAFF
V: TRBV13
D: TRBD1
J: TRBJ1-1
size: NA

DNA: TGTGCCAGCACGCGACTAGCGACCGACAATGAGCAGTTCTTC
CDR3: CASTRLATDNEQFF
V: TRBV6-1
D: TRBD2
J: TRBJ2-1
size: once

DNA: TGTGCCATCAGTGAGCCTGGACAGGGGAATCAGCCCCAGCATTTT
CDR3: CAISEPGQGNQPQHF
V: TRBV10-3
D: TRBD1
J: TRBJ1-5
size: NA

DNA: TGCAGTGCTCCCGGAACTGACGAGCAGTTCTTC
CDR3: CSAPGTDEQFF
V: TRBV20-1
D: NA
J: TRBJ2-1
size: NA

DNA: TGTGCTAGCAGTCCCACTGGGCGGGGCACCGGGGAGCTGTTTTTT
CDR3: CASSPTGRGTGELFF
V: TRBV7-7
D: NA
J: TRBJ2-2
size: NA

DNA: TGTGCCAGCAGCCAAGCCATTGTCTCTGGGGCCAACGTCCTGACTTTC
CDR3: CASSQAIVSGANVLTF
V: TRBV4-2
D: NA
J: TRBJ2-6
size: NA

DNA: TGTGCCAGCACTCACCTGGGGCAAGCTTTCTTT
CDR3: CASTHLGQAFF
V: TRBV6-5
D: NA
J: TRBJ1-1
size: NA

DNA: TGTGCTAGCAGCTTAACAGGGGTAGGGAACACCGGGGAGCTGTTTTTT
CDR3: CASSLTGVGNTGELFF
V: TRBV7-7
D: TRBD1
J: TRBJ2-2
size: once

DNA: TGTGCCAGCAGCGGACATATCGGTGGGGAACAGCCCCAGCATTTT
CDR3: CASSGHIGGEQPQHF
V: TRBV11-2
D: NA
J: TRBJ1-5
size: NA

DNA: TGTGCCAGTAGTAGCGGGACAAGCTACAATGAGCAGTTCTTC
CDR3: CASSSGTSYNEQFF
V: TRBV19
D: NA
J: TRBJ2-1
size: NA

DNA: TGTGCCAGCAGCCCCCGGTGGAATAATGGCAATGAGCAGTTCTTC
CDR3: CASSPRWNNGNEQFF
V: TRBV7-9
D: NA
J: TRBJ2-1
size: once

DNA: TGTGCCAGCTCACTAACGGGGGGGCCGGAGGAGACCCAGTACTTC
CDR3: CASSLTGGPEETQYF
V: TRBV18
D: TRBD2
J: TRBJ2-5
size: NA

DNA: TGTGCCAGCCGACCCACAATCAATCAGCCCCAGCATTTT
CDR3: CASRPTINQPQHF
V: TRBV6-1
D: NA
J: TRBJ1-5
size: few

DNA: TGCGCCAGCAGGGGGACCCTCGTCGGAAATGAGCAGTTCTTC
CDR3: CASRGTLVGNEQFF
V: TRBV10-2
D: NA
J: TRBJ2-1
size: NA

DNA: TGTGCCAGTAGTGCTCAGGGGGGGTCTCCCCAGTACTTC
CDR3: CASSAQGGSPQYF
V: TRBV19
D: NA
J: TRBJ2-5
size: few

DNA: TGTGCCAGCACCCCACAGCCTCCCAGCTCTGGGGCCAACGTCCTGACTTTC
CDR3: CASTPQPPSSGANVLTF
V: TRBV18
D: NA
J: TRBJ2-6
size: NA

DNA: TGTGCCAGCTCCCAGCGGGGGGCCGGGGATGAGCAGTTCTTC
CDR3: CASSQRGAGDEQFF
V: TRBV9
D: TRBD2
J: TRBJ2-1
size: once

DNA: TGTGCCAGCAGCGCGGGACTAGCGGTAGAAGAGACCCAGTACTTC
CDR3: CASSAGLAVEETQYF
V: TRBV5-4
D: TRBD2
J: TRBJ2-5
size: NA

DNA: TGTGCCAGCTCACCGGACAGGGGTAATCAGCCCCAGCATTTT
CDR3: CASSPDRGNQPQHF
V: TRBV18
D: TRBD1
J: TRBJ1-5
size: NA

DNA: TGTGCCAGCAGCTTCGCAGAAAGGGATGAGCAGTTCTTC
CDR3: CASSFAERDEQFF
V: TRBV7-2
D: NA
J: TRBJ2-1
size: NA

DNA: TGTGCCAGCAGCCAAGAAGGTTGGGGGGGGGATAAAGAGACCCAGTACTTC
CDR3: CASSQEGWGGDKETQYF
V: TRBV4-2
D: TRBD2
J: TRBJ2-5
size: NA

DNA: TGTGCCAGCAGCGTGACAGGCGCGCGGGAGACCCAGTACTTC
CDR3: CASSVTGARETQYF
V: TRBV2
D: NA
J: TRBJ2-5
size: NA

DNA: TGTGCCAGCAGCTTGGCTGGGACAGGGGCCCACGAGCAGTACTTC
CDR3: CASSLAGTGAHEQYF
V: TRBV5-6
D: TRBD1
J: TRBJ2-7
size: NA

DNA: TGTGCCAGCAGCATGGGCCTAGCGGTGAACACCGGGGAGCTGTTTTTT
CDR3: CASSMGLAVNTGELFF
V: TRBV5-5
D: TRBD2
J: TRBJ2-2
size: NA

DNA: TGTGCCAGCAGTTATCGTGGGCTCGGGGCCAACGTCCTGACTTTC
CDR3: CASSYRGLGANVLTF
V: TRBV6-5
D: NA
J: TRBJ2-6
size: NA

DNA: TGTGCCAGCAGCTCCCAGGGAACGGAATATGGCTACACCTTC
CDR3: CASSSQGTEYGYTF
V: TRBV7-9
D: NA
J: TRBJ1-2
size: NA

DNA: TGTGCCAGTAGTATATGGGCCACAGCTTTCTTT
CDR3: CASSIWATAFF
V: TRBV19
D: NA
J: TRBJ1-1
size: NA

DNA: TGTGCCAGCAGCTCCGGGACTAGCGGGGGGGGTAGCACAGATACGCAGTATTTT
CDR3: CASSSGTSGGGSTDTQYF
V: TRBV12-1
D: NA
J: TRBJ2-3
size: NA

DNA: TGCGCCAGCAGCTTGTTAGGGCCCGGGAGCGAACCCCTCCATTTT
CDR3: CASSLLGPGSEPLHF
V: TRBV5-1
D: NA
J: TRBJ1-6
size: NA